This T cell receptor (beta chain) came from a study of metastatic and nonmetastatic thyroid tumors. A note on this clone: One end of the junction fails to match germline, which may point to a read error. Other DNA sequences in this specimen translate into the identical CDR3.

None of the patients had undergone any treatment ahead of thyroid surgery. The CDR3 runs to 15 residues. Germline V gene data show CDR1 as DFQATT and CDR2 as SNEGSKA (reference sequence). TCRdb re-called the PCR reads via MiXCR. This table holds 3,500 to 4,500 clones, roughly a third found once. Sequenced sample: adjacent normal tissue. The chain couples TRBV20-1 to TRBJ2-7, with 7 bases fitting TRBD1. The receptor comes from a male donor with papillary thyroid cancer or a benign thyroid nodule (not recorded which). Some clones in this sample may be carry-over from other donors' samples. Written as DNA, the CDR3 is TGCAGTGCTAGTGGGGCTAGGGGGCAAACCTACGAGCACTACTTC. Translated, it gives CSASGARGQTYEHYF.